Each of the 17 T cell receptor beta chains below was sequenced from the same sample in a study of beta chain features in type 1 diabetes. The isolated RNA, all of it, was reverse transcribed, so expressed TCRB transcripts were what got sequenced. TCRdb's copy holds only in-frame clones and misses some; the assay was immunoSEQ multiplex PCR. The repertoire holds 350,000 to 400,000 clones, with about 15% as singletons. What was sequenced was naive CD4+ T cells from blood. These receptor sequences come from a woman in her late teens or twenties in good health.

In this sample, this clone turned up a few times. The chain employs TRBV30 and TRBJ2-6, with TRBD2 matching over 8 bases. J lost 0 bases, V lost 7 bases, and 5 bases had no gene match. Germline loops: CDR1 GTSNPN, CDR2 SVGIG (reference sequence). This CDR3 contains 15 residues. The CDR3 sequence: CASGGVGSGANVLTF. The CDR3 DNA reads TGTGCCTCGGGGGGGGTAGGCTCTGGGGCCAACGTCCTGACTTTC.

The chain links TRBV2 to TRBJ1-4; D ambiguous. The germline gives CDR1 SNHLY, CDR2 FYNNEI. V was clipped by 7 bases and J by 4 bases, with 16 bases between them. The length of the CDR3 is 15 residues. The CDR3 here is CASKPDLPGNEKLFF. In nucleotides, the CDR3 is TGTGCCAGCAAACCTGACCTCCCGGGTAATGAAAAACTGTTTTTT.

This chain links TRBV28 with TRBJ1-5, with TRBD1 as a possible D gene (5 bases). Trimming took 6 bases from V and 7 from J, leaving 16 bases between them. This CDR3 spans 14 amino acids. Germline CDR1 is MDHEN and CDR2 is SYDVKM. The DNA of the CDR3 is TGTGCCAGCAGCCCATTGGGGGGACGGCAGCCCCAGCATTTT. Protein: CASSPLGGRQPQHF. Variable domain in full (rest from reference TRBV28 and TRBJ1-5): DVKVTQSSRYLVKRTGEKVFLECVQDMDHENMFWYRQDPGLGLRLIYFSYDVKMKEKGDIPEGYSVSREKKERFSLILESASTNQTSMYLCASSPLGGRQPQHFGDGTRLSIL.

This chain links TRBV6-5 with TRBJ2-4, with 11 bases identical to TRBD1. The ends lost 7 bases at V and 11 bases at J; junction bases unmatched: 10. The CDR3 has 14 residues. Per the germline V gene, CDR1 is MNHEY and CDR2 is SVGAGI. CDR3 DNA sequence: TGTGCCAGCACCACCGGGACAGGGGGTAATCTTCAGTACTTC. This translates into CASTTGTGGNLQYF.

This clone was seen a few times. The chain employs TRBV6-7 and TRBJ1-5; D uncertain. TRBV6-7 qualifies as an ORF whose function is uncertain. The CDR3 extends over 18 amino acids. The V end was cut by 1 base, the J end by 3 bases, with 19 bases between. The CDR3 reads CASSYFIVRVGHNQPQHF. The DNA for the CDR3 is TGTGCCAGCAGTTACTTTATCGTGCGTGTTGGTCACAATCAGCCCCAGCATTTT.

The chain has TRBV28 and TRBJ1-3; D not resolved. Deletions cut 11 bases from V and 0 bases from J, with 14 bases between. Germline CDR1 and CDR2: MDHEN and SYDVKM. CDR3 size: 14 residues. CDR3: CAVPSTGSGNTIYF. The CDR3 nucleotides read TGTGCCGTCCCTTCAACCGGCTCTGGAAACACCATATATTTT.

This clone occurred a few times. CDR3 amino acids: CASSRLAGNNEQFF. The CDR3 DNA reads TGTGCCAGCAGTCGACTAGCGGGCAATAATGAGCAGTTCTTC. This chain uses TRBV28 with TRBJ2-1, with TRBD2 matching 10 bases. Per germline, CDR1 MDHEN and CDR2 SYDVKM. This CDR3 region has 14 residues. V dropped 5 bases and J dropped 7; count of bases not matched to a gene: 5.

This clone occurred a few times. This sequence joins TRBV4-3 and TRBJ1-1; D gene ambiguous. The CDR3 is 14 residues long. Germline V lookup: CDR1 LGHNA, CDR2 YSLEER. Trimming removed 0 bases from V and 11 bases from J, with 16 bases in between. Written as DNA, the CDR3 is TGCGCCAGCAGCCAAGAATGGTCGGGGAGGGAGGCTTTCTTT. Amino acids: CASSQEWSGREAFF.

This sequence joins TRBV6-5 and TRBJ1-1; TRBD1 matches 7 bases. Germline V CDR1 and CDR2: MNHEY, SVGAGI. The length of the CDR3 is 14 residues. Trimming cost V 6 bases and J 1 base; bases outside gene matches: 5. The chain's CDR3 is CASRPGQSNTEAFF. The CDR3 DNA reads TGTGCCAGCAGACCGGGACAGTCGAACACTGAAGCTTTCTTT.

In its sample, this clone was seen a few times. This chain connects TRBV30 to TRBJ2-5, with TRBD2 matching 12 bases. The germline gives CDR1 GTSNPN, CDR2 SVGIG (reference sequence). The V segment lost 0 bases and the J segment 5 bases; nucleotides outside the gene matches: 4. The CDR3 runs 15 residues. The DNA for the CDR3 is TGTGCCTGGAGTGTAACTAGCGGGAGGTGGGAGACCCAGTACTTC. This translates into CAWSVTSGRWETQYF.

This clone was seen only a few times. Other DNA sequences in this sample translate to the same CDR3. The chain carries TRBV11-2 and TRBJ2-5, with D tentatively TRBD2 (5 bases). CDR3 length: 14 amino acids. The germline V gene encodes CDR1 SGHAT and CDR2 FQNNGV. Between the trimmed V and J ends, which lost 1 base and 2 bases, there was a span of 8 bases. The CDR3, as DNA: TGTGCCAGCAGCTTAGCGGGGTATCAAGAGACCCAGTACTTC. This encodes CASSLAGYQETQYF.

This clone was observed a handful of times. The chain has TRBV30 and TRBJ2-1; 8 nucleotides line up with TRBD1. Unmatched junction bases numbered 10, after V lost 3 bases and J lost 6 bases. CDR1 is GTSNPN and CDR2 is SVGIG in the germline V gene (reference sequence). CDR3 size: 15 residues. The CDR3, as DNA: TGTGCCTGGAGGGGAGGACAGGGCGTTGTCAATGAGCAGTTCTTC. Protein product: CAWRGGQGVVNEQFF.

This clone was seen only a few times. The V and J genes are TRBV20-1 and TRBJ1-2; D unresolved. This CDR3 region has 11 residues. V was pared by 6 bases and J by 8 bases, with 13 bases between. Germline V CDR1 and CDR2: DFQATT, SNEGSKA (reference sequence). CDR3 bases: TGCAGTGCGAGGGAAGGGTACGGCTACACCTTC. Encoded protein: CSAREGYGYTF.

V and J are TRBV7-8 and TRBJ2-5; D uncertain. V lost 6 bases and J 1 base, leaving 9 bases between the germline ends. Germline CDR1 is SGHVS and CDR2 is FQNEAQ. The CDR3 runs 13 residues. In DNA, the CDR3 is TGTGCCAGCAGGGCTCGCGGCCAAGAGACCCAGTACTTC. The encoded protein is CASRARGQETQYF.

The chain carries TRBV4-3 and TRBJ2-7, with a tentative D call TRBD2 (6 bases). CDR1 and CDR2 from the germline V gene are LGHNA and YSLEER. V was clipped by 1 base and J by 3 bases, with 13 bases between them. CDR3 size: 15 residues. DNA for the CDR3: TGCGCCAGCAGCCAAGCTAGCGAGCATTTCTACGAGCAGTACTTC. Its translation is CASSQASEHFYEQYF.

In this sample, this clone turned up a few times. The CDR3 here is CASSPRGTRGRNEQFF. DNA for the CDR3: TGTGCCAGTAGTCCCAGGGGGACTAGGGGTCGGAATGAGCAGTTCTTC. V is TRBV19 and J is TRBJ2-1, with a weak D call TRBD2 (8 bases). The V and J ends lost 5 bases and 7 bases respectively, with 21 bases between them. The germline gives CDR1 LNHDA, CDR2 SQIVND (reference sequence). The CDR3 sequence is 16 residues long.

This clone was detected only a few times. The V gene is TRBV11-2, the J gene TRBJ2-5, with D perhaps matching TRBD2 (5 bases). Germline CDR1 reads SGHAT; CDR2 reads FQNNGV. CDR3 length: 14 amino acids. Between the trimmed V and J ends, which lost 0 bases and 2 bases, there was a span of 7 bases. The DNA of the CDR3 is TGTGCCAGCAGCTTAGATCCGGGGCAAGAGACCCAGTACTTC. Translating gives CASSLDPGQETQYF.